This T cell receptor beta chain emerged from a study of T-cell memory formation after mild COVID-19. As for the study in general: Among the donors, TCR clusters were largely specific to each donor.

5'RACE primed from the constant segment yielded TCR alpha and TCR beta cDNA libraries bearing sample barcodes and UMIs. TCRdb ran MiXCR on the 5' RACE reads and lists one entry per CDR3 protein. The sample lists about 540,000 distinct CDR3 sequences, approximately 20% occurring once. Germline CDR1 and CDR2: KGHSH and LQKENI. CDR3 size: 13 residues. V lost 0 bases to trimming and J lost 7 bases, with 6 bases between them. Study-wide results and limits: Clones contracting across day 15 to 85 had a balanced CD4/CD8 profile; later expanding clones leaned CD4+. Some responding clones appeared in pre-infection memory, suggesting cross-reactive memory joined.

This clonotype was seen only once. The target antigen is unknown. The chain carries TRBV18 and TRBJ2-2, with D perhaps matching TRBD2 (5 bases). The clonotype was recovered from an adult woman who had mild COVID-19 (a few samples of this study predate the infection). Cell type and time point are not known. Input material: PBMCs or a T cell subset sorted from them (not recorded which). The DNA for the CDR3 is TGTGCCAGCTCACCACCCGGGGACGGGGAGCTGTTTTTT. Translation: CASSPPGDGELFF.